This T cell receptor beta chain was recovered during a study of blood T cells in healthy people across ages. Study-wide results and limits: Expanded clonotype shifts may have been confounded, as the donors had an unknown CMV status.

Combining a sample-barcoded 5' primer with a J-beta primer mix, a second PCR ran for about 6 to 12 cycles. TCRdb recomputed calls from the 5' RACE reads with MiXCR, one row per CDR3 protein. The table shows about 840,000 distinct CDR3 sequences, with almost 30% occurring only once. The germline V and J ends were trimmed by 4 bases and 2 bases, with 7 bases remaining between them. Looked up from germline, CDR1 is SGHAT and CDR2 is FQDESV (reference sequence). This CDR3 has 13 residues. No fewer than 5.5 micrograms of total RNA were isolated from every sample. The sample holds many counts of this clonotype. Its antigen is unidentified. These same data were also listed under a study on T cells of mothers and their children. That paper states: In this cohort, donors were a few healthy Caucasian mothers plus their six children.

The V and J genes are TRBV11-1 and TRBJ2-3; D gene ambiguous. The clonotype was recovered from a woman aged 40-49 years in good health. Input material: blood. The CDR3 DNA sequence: TGTGCCAGCAGCTCAACATTCACAGATACGCAGTATTTT. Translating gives CASSSTFTDTQYF.